Presented here are 32 T cell receptor beta chains from one specimen sequenced in a study of blood T cell repertoires in COVID-19. Generated by immunoSEQ multiplex PCR, the TCRdb table keeps only in-frame clones and is missing some. Seen here are 100,000 to 150,000 clones, around 80% observed once, and the top ten hold 35% to 40%. The sample consisted of peripheral blood. These receptors were obtained from a man in his forties with active or convalescent COVID-19.

This clone came up once. V is TRBV7-9 and J is TRBJ2-1; possibly TRBD1 for D (6 bases). The CDR3 sequence is 15 residues long. Trimming cost V 5 bases and J 7 bases, with 18 bases left between them. Germline V gives CDR1 SEHNR, CDR2 FQNEAQ (reference sequence). The DNA of the CDR3 is TGTGCCAGCAGCCCCAGGGAGAACAGGGATAATGAGCAGTTCTTC. Its protein is CASSPRENRDNEQFF.

This clone was detected a few times. Given a much more abundant clone one base away, this may be a read error. The chain carries TRBV7-9 and TRBJ1-3; the match to TRBD1 covers 7 bases. Germline loops: CDR1 SEHNR, CDR2 FQNEAQ (reference sequence). The CDR3 contains 13 residues. Germline trimming cut 5 bases from V and 4 bases from J; bases unmatched to any gene: 2. DNA for the CDR3: TGTGCCAGCAGCCCGGACAGGGGAAACACCATATATTTT. Its translation: CASSPDRGNTIYF.

This chain uses TRBV5-4 with TRBJ2-1, with D possibly being TRBD2 (6 bases). V was pared by 4 bases and J by 8 bases, with 10 bases between. This CDR3 has 12 amino acids. Germline CDR1 and CDR2: SGHNT and YYREEE (reference sequence). The CDR3 DNA reads TGTGCCAGCAGCGGTACGGGAGATGAGCAGTTCTTC. Protein sequence: CASSGTGDEQFF.

The chain has TRBV27 and TRBJ1-5, with 9 bases lining up with TRBD1. Germline CDR1 is MNHEY and CDR2 is SMNVEV (reference sequence). With V trimmed by 4 bases and J by 6 bases, 7 bases remained unmatched. The CDR3 extends over 15 amino acids. DNA for the CDR3: TGTGCCAGCAGTTCCGGGACAGGGAGAGGTCAGCCCCAGCATTTT. Translating gives CASSSGTGRGQPQHF.

The chain couples TRBV18 to TRBJ1-1, with 9 bases aligning to TRBD1. V dropped 4 bases and J dropped 0; count of bases not matched to a gene: 6. This CDR3 comprises 16 residues. Per the germline V gene, CDR1 is KGHSH and CDR2 is LQKENI. CDR3 nucleotide sequence: TGTGCCAGCTCACGTGGGACAGGGATCATGAACACTGAAGCTTTCTTT. It specifies CASSRGTGIMNTEAFF.

The rearrangement uses TRBV29-1 and TRBJ2-7, with 8 bases that match TRBD1. Per the germline V gene, CDR1 is SQVTM and CDR2 is ANQGSEA. The CDR3 is 14 amino acids. J gave up 7 bases and V 8 bases, and 16 bases lay outside the gene matches. The CDR3 nucleotides read TGCAGCACAAAGACCCAGGGGGCCCCGGGAGAGCAGTACTTC. This codes for CSTKTQGAPGEQYF.

The chain recombines TRBV3-1 (or the pseudogene TRBV3-2) with TRBJ1-1; 8 bases agree with TRBD1. Germline trimming cut 1 base from V and 4 bases from J; bases unmatched to any gene: 8. This CDR3 is 16 amino acids long. Germline lookup yields CDR1 LGHDT and CDR2 YNNKEL (reference sequence). The DNA of the CDR3 is TGTGCCAGCAGCCAAGTTGTCTCAGGGGGCACCACTGAAGCTTTCTTT. The encoded protein is CASSQVVSGGTTEAFF.

This clone was observed a single time. This CDR3 reads CATSAGGETQYF. CDR3 coding DNA: TGCGCCACCTCTGCTGGAGGCGAGACCCAGTACTTC. This rearrangement joins TRBV10-2 to TRBJ2-5; D might be TRBD2 (5 bases). V lost 10 bases, J lost 5 bases, and 14 bases lay in between. The CDR3 has 12 amino acids. In germline, CDR1 is WSHSY, CDR2 SAAADI.

The DNA of the CDR3 is TGTGCCAGCAGCCACCATCCGGGAGGGGACTATGGCTACACCTTC. The encoded protein is CASSHHPGGDYGYTF. The chain employs TRBV3-1 (or the pseudogene TRBV3-2) and TRBJ1-2; possibly TRBD1 for D (5 bases). Germline assignment: CDR1 LGHDT and CDR2 YNNKEL (reference sequence). Between the trimmed V and J ends, which lost 3 bases and 3 bases, there was a span of 14 bases. The CDR3 sequence is 15 residues long.

This clone was found once. V usage is TRBV9 and J usage is TRBJ2-7; no clear D. Germline V gives CDR1 SGDLS, CDR2 YYNGEE. The CDR3 extends over 13 amino acids. Trimming pared 0 bases from V and 5 bases from J, leaving 9 bases between. CDR3 amino acids: CASSVAGLDEQYF. The CDR3 DNA follows: TGTGCCAGCAGCGTAGCAGGCTTGGACGAGCAGTACTTC.

The V call is TRBV29-1, the J call TRBJ1-1; D perhaps matches TRBD1 (6 bases). The CDR3 sequence is 14 residues long. Germline V gene sequence: CDR1 SQVTM, CDR2 ANQGSEA. Trimming took 4 bases from V and 1 from J, leaving 13 bases between them. This CDR3 is CSVGGDMRNTEAFF. The CDR3 DNA reads TGCAGCGTTGGAGGGGACATGAGGAACACTGAAGCTTTCTTT.

The chain joins TRBV18 to TRBJ2-7, with a weak D call TRBD2 (5 bases). This CDR3 has 15 amino acids. Germline V lookup: CDR1 KGHSH, CDR2 LQKENI. The ends were cut back, 6 bases at V and 2 bases at J, with 17 bases in the middle. This CDR3 is CASSTGKATAYEQYF. The DNA for the CDR3 is TGTGCCAGCTCCACCGGGAAGGCCACGGCCTACGAGCAGTACTTC.

This chain uses TRBV18 with TRBJ1-1, with TRBD1 identical over 8 bases. CDR1 and CDR2 from the germline V gene are KGHSH and LQKENI. This CDR3 region has 15 residues. V trimming: 2 bases; J trimming: 0 bases; junction bases outside the gene matches: 2. This CDR3 reads CASSPGQGVNTEAFF. The CDR3 bases are TGTGCCAGCTCACCAGGACAGGGTGTGAACACTGAAGCTTTCTTT.

This chain uses TRBV13 with TRBJ1-1; D not resolved. Trimming removed 5 bases at V and 3 bases at J, with 13 bases between. This CDR3 is built from 14 residues. Germline-derived CDR1 and CDR2 are PRHDT and FYEKMQ (reference sequence). CDR3 sequence: CASSPEGRYTEAFF. DNA for the CDR3: TGTGCCAGCAGCCCGGAGGGTAGGTACACTGAAGCTTTCTTT.

This clone was seen a few times. V is TRBV30 and J is TRBJ1-6; D gene uncertain. Germline CDR1 GTSNPN, CDR2 SVGIG (reference sequence). The CDR3 runs 14 residues. V was trimmed by 4 bases and J by 0 bases, leaving 7 bases between them. CDR3 in amino acids: CAWIRSSYNSPLHF. CDR3 coding DNA: TGTGCCTGGATCCGGAGCTCCTATAATTCACCCCTCCACTTT.

The rearrangement joins TRBV18 to TRBJ1-6, with TRBD1 identical over 7 bases. The V gene end was trimmed by 4 bases and the J gene end by 7 bases; junction bases not matched to a gene: 13. Per germline, CDR1 KGHSH and CDR2 LQKENI. The CDR3 length is 17 residues. DNA of the CDR3: TGTGCCAGCTCACGCACGCCCCGGGACAGTCCAAATTCACCCCTCCACTTT. Amino acids: CASSRTPRDSPNSPLHF. Drawing the rest from reference TRBV18 and TRBJ1-6, the complete variable domain is NAGVMQNPRHLVRRRGQEARLRCSPMKGHSHVYWYRQLPEEGLKFMVYLQKENIIDESGMPKERFSAEFPKEGPSILRIQQVVRGDSAAYFCASSRTPRDSPNSPLHFGNGTRLTVT.

V usage is TRBV27 and J usage is TRBJ1-1, with TRBD1 as a possible D gene (5 bases). V lost 4 bases and J lost 5, with 11 bases in between. Germline CDR1 is MNHEY and CDR2 is SMNVEV (reference sequence). This CDR3 is 13 amino acids long. CDR3: CASSSNRGTEAFF. The DNA of the CDR3 is TGTGCCAGCAGTTCGAATCGGGGGACTGAAGCTTTCTTT.

This chain joins TRBV6-6 and TRBJ1-5; D may be TRBD1 (5 bases). The CDR3 is 15 amino acids. Germline CDR1 and CDR2: MNHNY and SVGAGI (reference sequence). Between the trimmed V and J ends, which lost 7 bases and 3 bases, there was a span of 16 bases. DNA of the CDR3: TGTGCCAGCACCACTGGGTCAGGGATCAATCAGCCCCAGCATTTT. Protein sequence: CASTTGSGINQPQHF.

The gene calls are TRBV5-1 and TRBJ1-4; 9 bases are shared with TRBD1. The junction had 8 bases not matched to a gene; V was cut back by 0 bases and J by 8 bases. The CDR3 consists of 16 residues. The germline CDR1 and CDR2 sequences are SGHRS and YFSETQ. CDR3 sequence: CASSLDSQGAGEKLFF. The CDR3 nucleotides read TGCGCCAGCAGCTTGGATTCACAGGGGGCGGGAGAAAAACTGTTTTTT.

The J gene is TRBJ2-7, the V gene TRBV18; 15 bases are shared with TRBD2. The CDR3 is 17 amino acids. CDR1 and CDR2 (germline): KGHSH, LQKENI. Trimming removed 3 bases from V and 5 bases from J; junction bases left unmatched: 8. CDR3 DNA sequence: TGTGCCAGCTCACCTCCGCTATGGACTAGCGGGAGGGACGAGCAGTACTTC. This gives the protein CASSPPLWTSGRDEQYF.

The J gene is TRBJ2-2, the V gene TRBV7-3, with 12 bases that match TRBD2. The length of the CDR3 is 16 residues. The germline CDR1 and CDR2 sequences are SGHTA and FQGTGA. J gave up 5 bases and V 5 bases, and 6 bases lay outside the gene matches. The CDR3 nucleotides are TGTGCCAGCAGCCCCTCTAGCGGGGGGGCGACCGGGGAGCTGTTTTTT. Its translation: CASSPSSGGATGELFF.

The CDR3 DNA sequence: TGTGCCAGCAGCACCTTGCGGGGGAACACTGAAGCTTTCTTT. Amino acid sequence: CASSTLRGNTEAFF. V gene TRBV21-1 combines with J gene TRBJ1-1. TRBV21-1 is noted as a pseudogene. This CDR3 has 14 residues.

The chain uses TRBV5-1 and TRBJ1-1; D is undetermined. This CDR3 is built from 15 residues. Germline V gene data show CDR1 as SGHRS and CDR2 as YFSETQ. Trimming stripped 0 bases from V and 5 bases from J, with 14 bases between. The CDR3 DNA sequence: TGCGCCAGCAGCTTGGCCAACTCCAGAGGGACTGAAGCTTTCTTT. Translated: CASSLANSRGTEAFF.

The chain combines TRBV30 with TRBJ2-3, with D possibly being TRBD2 (6 bases). Germline CDR1 GTSNPN, CDR2 SVGIG (reference sequence). Trimming shortened V by 4 bases and J by 2 bases, and 16 bases separated the two germline ends. The CDR3 has 15 amino acids. CDR3 in DNA: TGTGCCTGGAAGGAGGTTGGGACTCTCACAGATACGCAGTATTTT. Translating gives CAWKEVGTLTDTQYF.

The genes are TRBV7-9 and TRBJ2-5; D is possibly TRBD2 (6 bases). The CDR3 contains 13 residues. The V end lost 5 bases, the J end lost 5 bases, and 12 bases lay between the germline ends. In germline, CDR1 is SEHNR, CDR2 FQNEAQ (reference sequence). CDR3 DNA: TGTGCCAGCAGCGGGGGGACGTCGGAGACCCAGTACTTC. It codes for CASSGGTSETQYF.

The chain has TRBV27 and TRBJ1-1; TRBD1 matches 7 bases. The CDR3 spans 15 residues. J lost 4 bases, V lost 5 bases, and 10 bases had no gene match. Germline assignment: CDR1 MNHEY and CDR2 SMNVEV (reference sequence). The CDR3: CASSRQGNFGTEAFF. CDR3 DNA: TGTGCCAGCAGTAGACAGGGAAATTTCGGCACTGAAGCTTTCTTT.

V gene TRBV7-9 combines with J gene TRBJ2-1; D is possibly TRBD1 (7 bases). The CDR3 sequence is 15 residues long. V gave up 6 bases and J gave up 8 bases, with 20 bases separating them. Looked up from germline, CDR1 is SEHNR and CDR2 is FQNEAQ (reference sequence). The CDR3 protein is CASRGWRDRGDEQFF. The CDR3 bases are TGTGCCAGCAGGGGTTGGAGGGACAGAGGGGATGAGCAGTTCTTC.

This chain links TRBV2 with TRBJ2-2; 7 positions match TRBD2. With 6 bases clipped from V and 4 bases from J, the junction kept 8 bases outside the gene matches. Germline CDR1 SNHLY, CDR2 FYNNEI. This CDR3 comprises 15 residues. CDR3: CASRPGLTLTGELFF. For the CDR3, the DNA is TGTGCCAGCAGGCCGGGACTAACCCTCACCGGGGAGCTGTTTTTT.

The chain couples TRBV7-2 to TRBJ1-2; 11 bases align to TRBD1. Germline loops: CDR1 SGHTA, CDR2 FQGNSA. The CDR3 is 13 amino acids. V gave up 5 bases and J gave up 7 bases; unmatched junction bases: 3. The CDR3 DNA sequence: TGTGCCAGCAGCGGGACAGGGGGTAGTGGCTACACCTTC. Its translation is CASSGTGGSGYTF.

The chain links TRBV4-1 to TRBJ1-2; tentatively, D is TRBD1 (5 bases). Germline V gives CDR1 MGHRA, CDR2 YSYEKL. The V gene lost 1 base and the J gene lost 4 bases, with 13 bases spanning the gap. This CDR3 region has 15 residues. CDR3 residues: CASSQGAGISYGYTF. The DNA for the CDR3 is TGCGCCAGCAGCCAAGGAGCAGGGATCTCCTATGGCTACACCTTC.

The gene calls are TRBV7-9 and TRBJ1-6; TRBD1 aligns across 7 bases. This CDR3 contains 15 residues. Germline trimming cut 5 bases from V and 7 bases from J; bases unmatched to any gene: 8. CDR1 is SEHNR, CDR2 FQNEAQ, per germline (reference sequence). The CDR3 bases are TGTGCCAGCAGCCGCGACAGGGTCGGAAATTCACCCCTCCACTTT. Its translation is CASSRDRVGNSPLHF.

This sequence joins TRBV6-5 and TRBJ2-5; D gene ambiguous. The germline V gene has CDR1 MNHEY and CDR2 SVGAGI. This CDR3 region has 15 residues. Trimming took 6 bases from V and 7 from J, leaving 21 bases between them. The CDR3 protein is CASSPLFQNPGTQYF. The CDR3 region has the DNA TGTGCCAGCAGCCCCCTCTTTCAAAATCCGGGGACCCAGTACTTC.